This record looks at one TCR beta chain sequence and its context. What it binds is not known. The RNA input was roughly 0.45 to 1 ug, and it was reverse transcribed with random hexamers. immunoSEQ multiplex PCR amplified TCR beta CDR3 across 54 Vbeta, 13 Jbeta. From the immunoSEQ multiplex PCR reads, TCRdb called clonotypes with MiXCR, one entry per CDR3 protein. The data contain 210,000 or so distinct CDR3 sequences, about 94% of them singletons. This specimen comes from a study of CD8 T cells in Susac syndrome. Germline lookup yields CDR1 SGHAT and CDR2 FQNNGV. CDR3 length: 15 amino acids. The ends were cut back, 1 base at V and 5 bases at J, with 14 bases in the middle. Study results and limitations: Susac syndrome CD4+ T cell repertoires showed no clonal expansion.

The clonotype was recovered from a human donor with Susac syndrome. The sequencing sample was made of CD4+ T cells from PBMCs. The chain uses TRBV11-2 and TRBJ2-5; D unresolved. CDR3 DNA: TGTGCCAGCAGCTTAGTTGGCGCGTCTGAGGAGACCCAGTACTTC. It encodes CASSLVGASEETQYF.